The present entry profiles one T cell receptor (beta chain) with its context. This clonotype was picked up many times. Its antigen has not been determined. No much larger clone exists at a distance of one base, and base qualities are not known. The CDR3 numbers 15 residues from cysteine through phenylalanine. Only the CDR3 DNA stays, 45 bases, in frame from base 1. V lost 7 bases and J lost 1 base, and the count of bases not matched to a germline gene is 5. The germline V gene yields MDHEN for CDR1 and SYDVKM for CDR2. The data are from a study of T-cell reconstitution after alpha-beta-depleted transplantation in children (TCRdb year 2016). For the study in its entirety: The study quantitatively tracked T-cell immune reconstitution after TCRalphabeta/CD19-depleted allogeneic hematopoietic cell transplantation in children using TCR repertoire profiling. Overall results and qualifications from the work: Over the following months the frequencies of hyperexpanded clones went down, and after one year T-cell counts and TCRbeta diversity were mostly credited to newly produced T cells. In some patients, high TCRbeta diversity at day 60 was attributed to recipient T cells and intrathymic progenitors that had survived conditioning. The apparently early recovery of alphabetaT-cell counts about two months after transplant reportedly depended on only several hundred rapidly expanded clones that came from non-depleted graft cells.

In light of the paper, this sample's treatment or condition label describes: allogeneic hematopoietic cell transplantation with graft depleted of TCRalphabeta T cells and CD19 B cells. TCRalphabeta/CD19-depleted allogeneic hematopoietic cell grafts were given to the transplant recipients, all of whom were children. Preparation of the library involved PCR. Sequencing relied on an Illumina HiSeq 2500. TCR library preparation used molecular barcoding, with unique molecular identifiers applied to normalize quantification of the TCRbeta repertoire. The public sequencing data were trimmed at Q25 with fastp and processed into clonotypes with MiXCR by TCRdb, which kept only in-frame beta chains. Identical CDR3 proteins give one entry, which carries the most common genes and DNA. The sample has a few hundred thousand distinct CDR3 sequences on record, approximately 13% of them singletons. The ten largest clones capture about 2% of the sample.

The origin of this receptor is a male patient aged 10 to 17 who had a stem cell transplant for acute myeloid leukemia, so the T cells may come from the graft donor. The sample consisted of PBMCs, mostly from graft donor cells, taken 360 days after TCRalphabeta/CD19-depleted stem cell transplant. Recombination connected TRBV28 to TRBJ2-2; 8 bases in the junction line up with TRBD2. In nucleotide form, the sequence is TGTGCCAGCACCCCGGGGGGGCAGAACACCGGGGAGCTGTTTTTT. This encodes CASTPGGQNTGELFF. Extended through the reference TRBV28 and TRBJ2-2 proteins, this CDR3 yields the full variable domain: DVKVTQSSRYLVKRTGEKVFLECVQDMDHENMFWYRQDPGLGLRLIYFSYDVKMKEKGDIPEGYSVSREKKERFSLILESASTNQTSMYLCASTPGGQNTGELFFGEGSRLTVL.